Shown below are 15 T cell receptor beta chains from a single sample sequenced in a study of blood T cell repertoires in COVID-19. Assay: immunoSEQ multiplex PCR; the TCRdb copy retains only in-frame clones and omits some. The data contain a few hundred thousand clones, around 90% of them singletons. The specimen sequenced was PBMCs or T cells enriched from blood (not recorded which). The receptors stem from a woman under 30 with acute COVID-19.

The CDR3 spells CATYSWVGGGYTF. The DNA for the CDR3 is TGTGCCACCTACTCGTGGGTGGGGGGAGGCTACACCTTC. This chain links TRBV2 with TRBJ1-2, with D perhaps TRBD1 (5 bases). In germline, CDR1 is SNHLY, CDR2 FYNNEI. The CDR3 consists of 13 residues. V shed 10 bases and J shed 8 bases, with 20 bases lying between them.

This chain connects TRBV11-3 to TRBJ1-1; D not certain. The CDR3 is 16 amino acids. Germline lookup yields CDR1 SGHNT and CDR2 YENEEA. V was trimmed by 5 bases and J by 2 bases, leaving 18 bases between them. CDR3 coding DNA: TGTGCCAGCAGCCTGCCATTCGGTCCTTCCAACACTGAAGCTTTCTTT. Encoded protein: CASSLPFGPSNTEAFF.

This sequence joins TRBV28 and TRBJ2-7; perhaps TRBD1 as D (6 bases). This CDR3 has 12 residues. The ends were cut back, 5 bases at V and 4 bases at J, with 9 bases in the middle. The V gene's germline CDR1 is MDHEN and CDR2 SYDVKM. CDR3: CASSVRGYEQYF. CDR3 nucleotides: TGTGCCAGCAGTGTCAGGGGATACGAGCAGTACTTC.

V usage is TRBV9 and J usage is TRBJ2-3; weak D call: TRBD2 (6 bases). This CDR3 is built from 14 residues. Per the germline V gene, CDR1 is SGDLS and CDR2 is YYNGEE. Trimming left V 0 bases short and J 3 bases short, with 8 bases between. CDR3 DNA sequence: TGTGCCAGCAGCGTAGTGGCGGGGACAGATACGCAGTATTTT. Its protein is CASSVVAGTDTQYF. Full variable domain (rest looked up from reference TRBV9 and TRBJ2-3): DSGVTQTPKHLITATGQRVTLRCSPRSGDLSVYWYQQSLDQGLQFLIQYYNGEERAKGNILERFSAQQFPDLHSELNLSSLELGDSALYFCASSVVAGTDTQYFGPGTRLTVL.

The chain carries TRBV6-1 and TRBJ2-1; 14 bases line up with TRBD2. The trim removed 4 bases at V and 5 bases at J, leaving 4 bases unmatched. The length of the CDR3 is 16 residues. Germline V gene lookup returns CDR1 MNHNS and CDR2 SASEGT. CDR3 region: CASSVGLAGVDNEQFF. The CDR3 DNA reads as TGTGCCAGCAGTGTGGGACTAGCGGGAGTGGACAATGAGCAGTTCTTC.

The rearrangement links TRBV11-2 to TRBJ2-1; 13 bases are a match to TRBD2. Germline CDR1 SGHAT, CDR2 FQNNGV. The V and J ends lost 6 bases and 8 bases, in that order; junction bases with no gene match: 7. The CDR3 is 15 residues long. CDR3: CASRSRTSGRDEQFF. The DNA of the CDR3 is TGTGCCAGCAGATCCCGGACTAGCGGGAGAGATGAGCAGTTCTTC.

The rearrangement joins TRBV9 to TRBJ2-7; tentative D call: TRBD1 (5 bases). Germline CDR1 is SGDLS and CDR2 is YYNGEE. The CDR3 length is 15 residues. Trimming removed 0 bases from V and 3 bases from J, with 13 bases in between. The CDR3 DNA is TGTGCCAGCAGCGTAGATGCAGGGTCGGTCTACGAGCAGTACTTC. This gives the protein CASSVDAGSVYEQYF.

This chain joins TRBV28 and TRBJ1-5; tentatively, D is TRBD1 (5 bases). V was shortened by 0 bases and J by 0 bases, with 9 bases between the two germline ends. This CDR3 spans 16 amino acids. Germline CDR1 and CDR2: MDHEN and SYDVKM. Here the CDR3 DNA reads TGTGCCAGCAGTTTATGGGGGCTTTATAGCAATCAGCCCCAGCATTTT. Its translation: CASSLWGLYSNQPQHF.

The rearrangement links TRBV9 to TRBJ2-7, with a tentative D call TRBD1 (6 bases). CDR1 and CDR2 from the germline V gene are SGDLS and YYNGEE. V gave up 4 bases and J gave up 3 bases, with 14 bases separating them. This CDR3 has 14 amino acids. The CDR3 DNA is TGTGCCAGCAGCCCAGCAGGGGCCGTCTACGAGCAGTACTTC. Translated: CASSPAGAVYEQYF.

The V and J genes are TRBV19 and TRBJ1-1, with TRBD1 identical over 7 bases. Germline-derived CDR1 and CDR2 are LNHDA and SQIVND (reference sequence). CDR3 length equals 16 residues. V shed 5 bases and J 1 base; nucleotides not matched to a gene: 10. The CDR3 spells CASSPPGNRGNTEAFF. CDR3 in DNA: TGTGCCAGTAGTCCCCCTGGGAACAGGGGGAACACTGAAGCTTTCTTT.

This chain's CDR3 is CASSLVSSYNEQFF. The CDR3 DNA sequence: TGTGCCAGCAGTTTAGTCTCCTCCTACAATGAGCAGTTCTTC. The genes are TRBV27 and TRBJ2-1; D unclear. Germline assignment: CDR1 MNHEY and CDR2 SMNVEV (reference sequence). V shed 2 bases and J shed 0 bases, with 5 bases lying between them. The CDR3 is 14 amino acids.

J is TRBJ2-1 and V is TRBV5-1; D gene uncertain. The CDR3 extends over 13 amino acids. Per germline, CDR1 SGHRS and CDR2 YFSETQ. V shed 0 bases and J shed 7 bases, with 8 bases lying between them. The CDR3 bases are TGCGCCAGCAGCTTGGGATCCGGGAATGAGCAGTTCTTC. As protein: CASSLGSGNEQFF.

The J gene is TRBJ1-1, the V gene TRBV27; 8 bases are a match to TRBD1. V lost 3 bases and J lost 3; bases outside the gene matches: 6. Germline V gene lookup returns CDR1 MNHEY and CDR2 SMNVEV (reference sequence). The CDR3 runs 15 residues. The CDR3 region is CASSLYTGGDTEAFF. The CDR3, as DNA: TGTGCCAGCAGTTTGTACACAGGGGGAGACACTGAAGCTTTCTTT.

This chain uses TRBV28 with TRBJ1-1; 8 nucleotides align to TRBD1. The CDR3 is 14 residues long. Germline-derived CDR1 and CDR2 are MDHEN and SYDVKM. Unmatched junction bases numbered 5, after V lost 6 bases and J lost 2 bases. The CDR3 spells CASSWTGYNTEAFF. DNA of the CDR3: TGTGCCAGCAGCTGGACAGGGTATAACACTGAAGCTTTCTTT.

V is TRBV9 and J is TRBJ2-2; D is possibly TRBD1 (6 bases). V lost 4 bases to trimming and J lost 7 bases, with 20 bases between them. The CDR3 is 16 residues long. Germline-derived CDR1 and CDR2 are SGDLS and YYNGEE. The CDR3 sequence is CASSTRDKVTLGELFF. CDR3 nucleotide sequence: TGTGCCAGCAGCACCCGGGACAAGGTTACTCTCGGGGAGCTGTTTTTT.